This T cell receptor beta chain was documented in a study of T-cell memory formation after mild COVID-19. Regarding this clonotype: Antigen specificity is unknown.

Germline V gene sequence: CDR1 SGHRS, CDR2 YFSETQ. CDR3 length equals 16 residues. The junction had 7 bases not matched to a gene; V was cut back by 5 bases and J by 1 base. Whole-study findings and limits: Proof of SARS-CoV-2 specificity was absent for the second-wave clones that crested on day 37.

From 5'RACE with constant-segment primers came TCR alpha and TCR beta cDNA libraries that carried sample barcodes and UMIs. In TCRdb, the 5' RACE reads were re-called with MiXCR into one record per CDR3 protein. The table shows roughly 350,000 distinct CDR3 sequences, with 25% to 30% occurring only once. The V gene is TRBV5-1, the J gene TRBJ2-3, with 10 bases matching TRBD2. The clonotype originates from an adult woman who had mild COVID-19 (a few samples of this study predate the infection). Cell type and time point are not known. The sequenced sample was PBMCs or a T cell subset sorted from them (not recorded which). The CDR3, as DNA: TGCGCCAGCAGTGCCTCCGGGACTAGCGGCACAGATACGCAGTATTTT. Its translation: CASSASGTSGTDTQYF.